Listed below are T cell receptor beta chains from one sample, sequenced in a study of regulatory T cells in long-lasting Graves disease. One entry per CDR3 protein, called by TCRdb with MiXCR from the multiplex PCR reads. The sample has a few hundred thousand distinct CDR3 sequences, about 17% seen once. These same records also appear under a second study, on T cells in Graves' hyperthyroidism and ophthalmopathy.

The sequenced sample was peripheral blood mononuclear cells (PBMCs), obtained at new diagnosis, from a patient treated with antithyroid drugs. Every receptor here comes from a woman aged 18-29 years with Graves disease. Both conserved end residues are part of each CDR3. A D gene is named only where the DNA matches it firmly. Expanded clones get a size class; other rows say once, few or many, or leave the size out.

clone_size d_call j_call v_call cdr3_nt cdr3_aa
many - TRBJ2-7 TRBV6-2/TRBV6-3 TGTGCCGGAACTCCACGGGGGCAGGGGAACGAGCAGTACTTC CAGTPRGQGNEQYF
many TRBD2 TRBJ2-1 TRBV20-1 TGCAGTGCGACTAGCGGGACACAAGGGGGGTACAATGAGCAGTTCTTC CSATSGTQGGYNEQFF
- TRBD1 TRBJ2-3 TRBV10-3 TGTGCCATCAGTGTACAGGGTACCCTTGGGACAGATACGCGGTATTTT CAISVQGTLGTDTRYF
- TRBD2 TRBJ2-4 TRBV9 TGTGCCAGCAGCGGGGTTAGCGGGAGAGAGGCCAAAAACATTCAGTACTTC CASSGVSGREAKNIQYF
- - TRBJ1-2 TRBV19 TGTGCCACCAACAGAACCCCCGGGACCGTATATGGCTACACCTTC CATNRTPGTVYGYTF
few - TRBJ2-7 TRBV6-2/TRBV6-3 TGTGCCAGCGCTCCGAACCGGGACTGGAGCTCCTACGAGCAGTACTTC CASAPNRDWSSYEQYF
few - TRBJ1-1 TRBV7-8 TGTGCCAGCAGCTTAGAAATGATGACTTTCTTT CASSLEMMTFF
- TRBD1 TRBJ1-4 TRBV18 TGTGCCAGCTCAGAGACAGGGGGCGCAACCAATGAAAAACTGTTTTTT CASSETGGATNEKLFF
few - TRBJ1-2 TRBV11-2 TGTGCCAGCTATGGGGCGTCGGGGGGGAACTATGGCTACACCTTC CASYGASGGNYGYTF
many - TRBJ2-3 TRBV27 TGTGCCAGCAGTCCACTAAACCCAGCGGCACCGGTTACGCAGTATTTT CASSPLNPAAPVTQYF
- - TRBJ2-1 TRBV20-1 TGCAGTGCCCCGGGAAAAAGCTCCTACAATGAGCAGTTCTTC CSAPGKSSYNEQFF
- - TRBJ2-1 TRBV4-1 TGCGCCAGCAGCCAAGATAGGGGGAGGTACAATGAGCAGTTCTTC CASSQDRGRYNEQFF
many TRBD1 TRBJ2-1 TRBV28 TGTGCCAGCAGTCTGGACAGGGTTGATGAGCAGTTCTTC CASSLDRVDEQFF
many - TRBJ1-5 TRBV30 TGTGGCCAGTATAGCAATCAGCCCCAGCATTTT CGQYSNQPQHF
few - TRBJ1-1 TRBV19 TGTGCCAGTAGTCTACCAGGGAAGACTGAAGCTTTCTTT CASSLPGKTEAFF
few TRBD1 TRBJ2-5 TRBV24-1 TGTGCCACCAGTGAAGGGGACAGGGTGGGAGAGACCCAGTACTTC CATSEGDRVGETQYF
many TRBD2 TRBJ2-1 TRBV30 TGTGCCTGGAGGACTAGCGGGAGCGGGGAGCAGTTCTTC CAWRTSGSGEQFF